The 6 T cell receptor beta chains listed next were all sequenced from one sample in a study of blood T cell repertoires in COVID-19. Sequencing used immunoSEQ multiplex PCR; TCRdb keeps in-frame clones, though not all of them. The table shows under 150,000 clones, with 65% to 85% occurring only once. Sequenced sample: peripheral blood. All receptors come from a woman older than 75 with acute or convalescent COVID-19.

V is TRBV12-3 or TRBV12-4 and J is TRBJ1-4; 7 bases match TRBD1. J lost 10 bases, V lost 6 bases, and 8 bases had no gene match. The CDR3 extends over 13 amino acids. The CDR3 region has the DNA TGTGCCAGCAGCCAAAGACAGGGAGGAAAACTGTTTTTT. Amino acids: CASSQRQGGKLFF.

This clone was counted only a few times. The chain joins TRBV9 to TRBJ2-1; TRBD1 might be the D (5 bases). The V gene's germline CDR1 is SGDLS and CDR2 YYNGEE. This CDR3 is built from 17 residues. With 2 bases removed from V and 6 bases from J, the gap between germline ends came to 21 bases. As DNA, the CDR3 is TGTGCCAGCAGCGTCCCCTCCCAAGGGGCTTTAGTCAATGAGCAGTTCTTC. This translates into CASSVPSQGALVNEQFF.

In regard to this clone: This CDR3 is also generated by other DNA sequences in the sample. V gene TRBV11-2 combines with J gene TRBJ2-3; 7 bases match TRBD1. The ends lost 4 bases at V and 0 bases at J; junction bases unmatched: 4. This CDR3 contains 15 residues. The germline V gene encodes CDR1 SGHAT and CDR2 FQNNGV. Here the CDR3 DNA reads TGTGCCAGCAGCTCCGGACAGGCTAGCACAGATACGCAGTATTTT. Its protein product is CASSSGQASTDTQYF.

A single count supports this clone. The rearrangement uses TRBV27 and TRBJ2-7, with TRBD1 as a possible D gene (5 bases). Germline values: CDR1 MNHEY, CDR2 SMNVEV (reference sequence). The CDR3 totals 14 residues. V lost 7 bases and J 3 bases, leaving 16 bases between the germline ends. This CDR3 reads CASKRQPSDYEQYF. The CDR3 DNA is TGTGCCAGCAAAAGACAGCCTTCGGACTACGAGCAGTACTTC.

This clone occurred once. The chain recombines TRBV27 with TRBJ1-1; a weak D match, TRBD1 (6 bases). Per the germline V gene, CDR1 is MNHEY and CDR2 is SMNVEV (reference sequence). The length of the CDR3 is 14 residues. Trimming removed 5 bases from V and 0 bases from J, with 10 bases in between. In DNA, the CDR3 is TGTGCCAGCAGTACGGGACAATTGAACACTGAAGCTTTCTTT. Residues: CASSTGQLNTEAFF.

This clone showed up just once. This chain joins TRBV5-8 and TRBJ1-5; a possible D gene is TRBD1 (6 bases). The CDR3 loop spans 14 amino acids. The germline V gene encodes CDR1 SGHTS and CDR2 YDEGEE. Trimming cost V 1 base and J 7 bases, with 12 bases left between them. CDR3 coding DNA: TGTGCCAGCAGCTTGCGGGGGGCTTTCCAGCCCCAGCATTTT. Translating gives CASSLRGAFQPQHF.